A single sample is the source of the 25 T cell receptor beta chains below, sequenced in a study of blood T cell repertoires in COVID-19. Method: immunoSEQ multiplex PCR; TCRdb's copy keeps in-frame clones and lacks some. Of 90,000 to 130,000 clones in the sample, about four fifths were seen once. Sample: peripheral blood. These receptor sequences come from a woman between 65 and 79 years old with acute or convalescent COVID-19.

The chain uses TRBV5-5 and TRBJ2-7; perhaps TRBD2 as D (5 bases). The CDR3 spans 15 residues. CDR1 is SGHKS and CDR2 is YYEKEE in the germline V gene (reference sequence). The V end was cut by 6 bases, the J end by 5 bases, with 21 bases between. CDR3 sequence: CASTKLGGFFNEQYF. The CDR3 bases are TGTGCCAGCACTAAACTAGGCGGTTTTTTCAACGAGCAGTACTTC.

Only one count was recorded for this clone. V usage is TRBV7-2 and J usage is TRBJ2-1, with a weak D call TRBD1 (6 bases). The ends were cut back, 6 bases at V and 1 base at J, with 16 bases in the middle. The length of the CDR3 is 16 residues. CDR1 and CDR2 from the germline V gene are SGHTA and FQGNSA. The CDR3: CASSFPGTPSYNEQFF. The CDR3 DNA reads TGTGCCAGCAGTTTCCCCGGGACACCTTCCTACAATGAGCAGTTCTTC.

This clone has just a few counts. The DNA of the CDR3 is TGTGCCAGCAGCTTAGCTTGGACAGGGAGGTACCAAGAGACCCAGTACTTC. Encoded protein: CASSLAWTGRYQETQYF. This chain uses TRBV7-8 with TRBJ2-5; 8 nucleotides agree with TRBD1. Looked up from germline, CDR1 is SGHVS and CDR2 is FQNEAQ. This CDR3 contains 17 residues. V was clipped by 0 bases and J by 0 bases; unmatched bases: 6.

The V call is TRBV13, the J call TRBJ1-6; 7 positions match TRBD1. CDR3 length equals 16 residues. V lost 4 bases and J lost 10; bases outside the gene matches: 13. Germline V lookup: CDR1 PRHDT, CDR2 FYEKMQ (reference sequence). For the CDR3, the DNA is TGTGCCAGCAGCTGGAAACACAGGGGCCCCGGATCACCCCTCCACTTT. Amino acids: CASSWKHRGPGSPLHF.

This clone is a singleton in its sample. This rearrangement joins TRBV6-6 to TRBJ2-7; 9 bases line up with TRBD1. This CDR3 is built from 16 residues. Looked up from germline, CDR1 is MNHNY and CDR2 is SVGAGI (reference sequence). After removal of 2 bases from V and 4 bases from J, the junction contained 9 bases not matched to a gene. CDR3 in amino acids: CASSYTSGTGPYEQYF. The CDR3 bases are TGTGCCAGCAGTTACACGTCCGGGACAGGGCCTTACGAGCAGTACTTC.

This clone was counted once. The chain carries TRBV6-5 and TRBJ1-2; 8 nucleotides align to TRBD1. In germline, CDR1 is MNHEY, CDR2 SVGAGI. The V segment lost 5 bases and the J segment 8 bases; nucleotides outside the gene matches: 7. The CDR3 is made up of 13 amino acids. CDR3 region: CASSLGQAGGYTF. CDR3 nucleotide sequence: TGTGCCAGCAGTCTGGGACAGGCTGGGGGCTACACCTTC.

V usage is TRBV28 and J usage is TRBJ2-3; 14 bases are a match to TRBD2. Trimming at V came to 6 bases and at J to 0 bases, leaving 5 bases not matched to a gene. This CDR3 spans 17 amino acids. CDR1 and CDR2 from the germline V gene are MDHEN and SYDVKM. The CDR3 bases are TGTGCCAGCAGCCCGGGACTAGCGGGGGCTAGCACAGATACGCAGTATTTT. Protein sequence: CASSPGLAGASTDTQYF.

The chain carries TRBV28 and TRBJ1-2; TRBD1 might be the D (5 bases). The V gene lost 9 bases and the J gene lost 3 bases, with 8 bases spanning the gap. This CDR3 is built from 11 residues. CDR1 and CDR2 from the germline V gene are MDHEN and SYDVKM. DNA for the CDR3: TGTGCCAGTGGGACTTACTATGGCTACACCTTC. Amino acid sequence: CASGTYYGYTF.

CDR3 sequence reads: CASSWGASGRGTDTQYF. CDR3 sequence (DNA): TGCGCCAGCAGCTGGGGGGCTAGCGGGAGAGGTACAGATACGCAGTATTTT. J is TRBJ2-3 and V is TRBV5-1; TRBD2 aligns across 10 bases. The V segment lost 3 bases and the J segment 3 bases; nucleotides outside the gene matches: 10. CDR3 length: 17 amino acids. The V gene's germline CDR1 is SGHRS and CDR2 YFSETQ.

The CDR3 protein is CASSPSGGNTGELFF. The CDR3 DNA follows: TGTGCCAGCAGCCCTAGCGGGGGCAACACCGGGGAGCTGTTTTTT. The chain is built from TRBV28 and TRBJ2-2, with 10 bases lining up with TRBD2. V lost 6 bases and J lost 2; bases outside the gene matches: 3. Germline V gives CDR1 MDHEN, CDR2 SYDVKM. The CDR3 totals 15 residues.

About this clone: One junction end does not reproduce the germline sequence, and a read error may be involved. The genes are TRBV30 and TRBJ2-1; no clear D. Germline-derived CDR1 and CDR2 are GTSNPN and SVGIG (reference sequence). The CDR3 sequence is 10 residues long. The CDR3 spells CAWSAHLPVF. The DNA of the CDR3 is TGTGCCTGGAGTGCCCACCTTCCGGTCTTC.

The chain employs TRBV7-9 and TRBJ1-1, with D uncertain. V lost 3 bases and J lost 1, with 9 bases in between. Germline V gene lookup returns CDR1 SEHNR and CDR2 FQNEAQ (reference sequence). The CDR3 spans 14 residues. CDR3 in amino acids: CASSFRVQNTEAFF. In DNA, the CDR3 is TGTGCCAGCAGCTTCCGGGTCCAGAACACTGAAGCTTTCTTT.

V is TRBV6-6 and J is TRBJ2-7, with 8 bases aligning to TRBD1. V lost 6 bases to trimming and J lost 2 bases; unmatched junction nucleotides: 9. The CDR3 consists of 15 residues. Germline assignment: CDR1 MNHNY and CDR2 SVGAGI (reference sequence). In nucleotides, the CDR3 is TGTGCCAGCAGACCGTCCCGACAGGGGACCTACGAGCAGTACGTC. This codes for CASRPSRQGTYEQYV.

The rearrangement uses TRBV9 and TRBJ2-1, with 13 bases that match TRBD2. From germline, CDR1 is SGDLS and CDR2 YYNGEE. V shed 0 bases and J 3 bases; nucleotides not matched to a gene: 9. The CDR3 totals 19 residues. The chain's CDR3 is CASSVGGLAGTGGYNEQFF. In nucleotides, the CDR3 is TGTGCCAGCAGCGTAGGGGGACTAGCGGGAACAGGGGGCTACAATGAGCAGTTCTTC.

The CDR3 loop is CSSPGYNEQFF. CDR3 DNA sequence: TGCAGTTCGCCGGGGTACAATGAGCAGTTCTTC. The chain carries TRBV20-1 and TRBJ2-1; possibly TRBD2 for D (5 bases). CDR1 and CDR2 (germline): DFQATT, SNEGSKA (reference sequence). CDR3 length equals 11 residues. The ends were cut back, 8 bases at V and 4 bases at J, with 9 bases in the middle.

The chain has TRBV3-1 (or the pseudogene TRBV3-2) and TRBJ1-2; D gene uncertain. CDR1 and CDR2 (germline): LGHDT, YNNKEL (reference sequence). The CDR3 length is 15 residues. V lost 1 base, J lost 4 bases, and 13 bases lay in between. CDR3 DNA: TGTGCCAGCAGCCAAGGAGGGTACACCAGCTATGGCTACACCTTC. It yields the protein CASSQGGYTSYGYTF.

V gene TRBV7-7 combines with J gene TRBJ2-2; 7 bases agree with TRBD2. Germline V gene lookup returns CDR1 SSHAT and CDR2 FNYEAQ (reference sequence). The V and J ends lost 1 base and 4 bases, in that order; junction bases with no gene match: 6. This CDR3 comprises 16 residues. The CDR3 DNA is TGTGCCAGCAGCTTAGTTGCGGGAGATAGCACCGGGGAGCTGTTTTTT. Translated: CASSLVAGDSTGELFF.

The chain couples TRBV3-1 (or the pseudogene TRBV3-2) to TRBJ2-3; D is perhaps TRBD2 (5 bases). V was shortened by 3 bases and J by 0 bases, with 13 bases between the two germline ends. Germline assignment: CDR1 LGHDT and CDR2 YNNKEL (reference sequence). This CDR3 is 16 amino acids long. DNA for the CDR3: TGTGCCAGCAGCCATGGGCGGGTTGCTAGCACAGATACGCAGTATTTT. The encoded protein is CASSHGRVASTDTQYF.

The V call is TRBV6-5, the J call TRBJ2-1, with 9 bases fitting TRBD2. Germline loops: CDR1 MNHEY, CDR2 SVGAGI. J lost 8 bases, V lost 2 bases, and 10 bases had no gene match. The CDR3 length is 16 residues. CDR3 sequence reads: CASSYDRLAGPHEQFF. The CDR3 nucleotides read TGTGCCAGCAGTTACGATCGGCTAGCGGGACCCCATGAGCAGTTCTTC.

This chain uses TRBV19 with TRBJ2-3, with D tentatively TRBD2 (6 bases). The CDR3 sequence is 16 residues long. Germline CDR1 LNHDA, CDR2 SQIVND (reference sequence). V lost 7 bases to trimming and J lost 0 bases, with 17 bases between them. CDR3 nucleotide sequence: TGTGCCAGTACCCCCCGGGCCGGGAGAAGCACAGATACGCAGTATTTT. Its translation: CASTPRAGRSTDTQYF.

J is TRBJ2-1 and V is TRBV5-1, with D possibly being TRBD1 or TRBD2 (6 bases each). The germline V gene has CDR1 SGHRS and CDR2 YFSETQ. V was pared by 9 bases and J by 3 bases, with 10 bases between. The CDR3 totals 12 residues. CDR3 bases: TGCGCCACCAGGGGACTCTACAATGAGCAGTTCTTC. It is translated as CATRGLYNEQFF.

The chain carries TRBV9 and TRBJ2-1; 8 bases fit TRBD2. Trimming cost V 3 bases and J 6 bases; bases outside gene matches: 8. The CDR3 is 15 residues long. Per the germline V gene, CDR1 is SGDLS and CDR2 is YYNGEE. The DNA for the CDR3 is TGTGCCAGCAGCGGCGGGGGGCGCCTAATCAATGAGCAGTTCTTC. It specifies CASSGGGRLINEQFF. Full variable domain (outside the CDR3, taken from reference TRBV9 and TRBJ2-1): DSGVTQTPKHLITATGQRVTLRCSPRSGDLSVYWYQQSLDQGLQFLIQYYNGEERAKGNILERFSAQQFPDLHSELNLSSLELGDSALYFCASSGGGRLINEQFFGPGTRLTVL.

This sequence joins TRBV27 and TRBJ2-1; no firm D call. The CDR3 is 17 amino acids. Germline CDR1 MNHEY, CDR2 SMNVEV (reference sequence). V lost 5 bases and J 7 bases, leaving 24 bases between the germline ends. The CDR3 reads CASSPQPAVAGTNEQFF. The CDR3 region has the DNA TGTGCCAGCAGTCCGCAGCCAGCCGTAGCCGGAACGAATGAGCAGTTCTTC.

This rearrangement joins TRBV2 to TRBJ2-1, with 12 bases fitting TRBD2. Germline CDR1 reads SNHLY; CDR2 reads FYNNEI. The CDR3 totals 16 residues. The J segment lost 6 bases and the V segment lost 4 bases, leaving 7 bases of the junction unmatched. The DNA for the CDR3 is TGTGCCAGCAGTGTAACCCTAGCGGGGGGGATCAATGAGCAGTTCTTC. This gives the protein CASSVTLAGGINEQFF.

The V call is TRBV5-1, the J call TRBJ1-5; TRBD1 agrees at 11 bases. Germline lookup yields CDR1 SGHRS and CDR2 YFSETQ. Trimming removed 4 bases from V and 7 bases from J; junction bases left unmatched: 7. The CDR3 runs to 15 residues. DNA of the CDR3: TGCGCCAGCAGCAACGGACAGGGGGCTTTACAGCCCCAGCATTTT. It translates to CASSNGQGALQPQHF.